This T cell receptor beta chain was captured in a study of OX40 agonist ivuxolimab in advanced cancers. Study-wide context: The eligibility criteria allowed prior anti-PD-1, anti-PD-L1 or anti-CTLA-4 therapy, and around 40% had some. Partial responses were achieved by three patients: one hepatocellular carcinoma, two cutaneous melanoma.

Unmatched junction bases numbered 1, after V lost 1 base and J lost 7 bases. The CDR3 sequence is 12 residues long. Germline V gene sequence: CDR1 GTSNPN, CDR2 SVGIG (reference sequence). Produced via immunoSEQ multiplex PCR; TCRdb's table is partial and in-frame only. Of about 95,000 clones listed, 89% were seen once; the top ten hold under 0.4%. Source: CD4+ or CD8+ T cells sorted from blood, taken in a trial of the OX40 agonist ivuxolimab. This clonotype originated in an adult with an advanced solid tumor such as melanoma, head and neck, liver or kidney cancer. V usage is TRBV30 and J usage is TRBJ1-5; 7 bases are a match to TRBD1. The CDR3 region is CAWSDRGQPQHF. As DNA, the CDR3 is TGTGCCTGGAGTGACAGGGGCCAGCCCCAGCATTTT.